This TCR beta chain was sequenced during a study of shared clonotypes between healthy human individuals. Assay: immunoSEQ multiplex PCR; the TCRdb copy retains only in-frame clones and omits some. The sample lists some 300,000 clones, 70% to 75% occurring once. V was pared by 2 bases and J by 0 bases, with 14 bases between. Germline CDR1 is SGHAT and CDR2 is FQNNGV. The CDR3 is made up of 18 amino acids. This chain connects TRBV11-2 to TRBJ2-6; no clear D. This TCR was sampled from a man aged 25 to 40 in good health. What was sequenced was memory CD4+ T cells sorted from blood. Subset: CD45RA-negative fraction. The CDR3 DNA follows: TGTGCCAGCAGCTTAAGACCCACAGAGACCTCTGGGGCCAACGTCCTGACTTTC. This gives the protein CASSLRPTETSGANVLTF.